The 28 T cell receptor beta chains below were found in one sample sequenced in a study of cytomegalovirus exposure and HLA in healthy donors. Sequenced by immunoSEQ multiplex PCR; TCRdb stores in-frame clones only, minus some. The data show approximately 170,000 clones, 80% to 85% seen once. Sequenced sample: PBMCs. These receptors all come from a man aged 25 to 45 in good health and CMV-seropositive.

The J gene is TRBJ2-7, the V gene TRBV9; D is possibly TRBD2 (5 bases). Germline V gene data show CDR1 as SGDLS and CDR2 as YYNGEE. The V and J ends lost 3 bases and 3 bases respectively, with 25 bases between them. The length of the CDR3 is 18 residues. The chain's CDR3 is CASSASQIPGISHYEQYF. The DNA of the CDR3 is TGTGCCAGCAGCGCTAGCCAAATTCCCGGGATTTCACACTACGAGCAGTACTTC.

The J gene is TRBJ1-4, the V gene TRBV27; 7 bases are shared with TRBD1. Trimming at V came to 5 bases and at J to 8 bases, leaving 8 bases not matched to a gene. Germline V gene data show CDR1 as MNHEY and CDR2 as SMNVEV (reference sequence). There are 14 residues in the CDR3. CDR3 sequence: CASSPRRGEEKLFF. For the CDR3, the DNA is TGTGCCAGCAGTCCCCGCAGGGGGGAGGAAAAACTGTTTTTT.

This sequence joins TRBV28 and TRBJ2-7; the D is unclear. The length of the CDR3 is 12 residues. The V end was cut by 5 bases, the J end by 3 bases, with 8 bases between. CDR1 and CDR2 from the germline V gene are MDHEN and SYDVKM. CDR3 in amino acids: CASSPPYYEQYF. In nucleotides, the CDR3 is TGTGCCAGCAGTCCACCCTACTACGAGCAGTACTTC.

V gene TRBV29-1 combines with J gene TRBJ2-7, with D maybe TRBD2 (5 bases). Germline V gene data show CDR1 as SQVTM and CDR2 as ANQGSEA. V shed 3 bases and J shed 0 bases, with 12 bases lying between them. CDR3 size: 14 residues. In DNA, the CDR3 is TGCAGCGTTGACAGGCAACTAGTCTCCTACGAGCAGTACTTC. It yields the protein CSVDRQLVSYEQYF.

The chain carries TRBV7-6 and TRBJ2-3, with 8 bases that match TRBD2. The CDR3 sequence is 15 residues long. CDR1 is SGHVS and CDR2 is FNYEAQ in the germline V gene. After removal of 5 bases from V and 1 base from J, the junction contained 5 bases not matched to a gene. The CDR3 sequence is CASSRGGVGTDTQYF. CDR3 in DNA: TGTGCCAGCAGCCGGGGGGGGGTAGGCACAGATACGCAGTATTTT.

V gene TRBV6-6 combines with J gene TRBJ2-7; possibly TRBD2 for D (6 bases). The CDR3 is 14 amino acids. From germline, CDR1 is MNHNY and CDR2 SVGAGI (reference sequence). Trimming took 2 bases from V and 3 from J, leaving 11 bases between them. The CDR3, as DNA: TGTGCCAGCAGTTACGGCGGGATTCACTACGAGCAGTACTTC. It translates to CASSYGGIHYEQYF.

V usage is TRBV10-2 and J usage is TRBJ1-1, with 9 bases lining up with TRBD1. The CDR3 totals 13 residues. Germline CDR1 is WSHSY and CDR2 is SAAADI. Trimming cost V 8 bases and J 1 base; bases outside gene matches: 2. The chain's CDR3 is CASLGQGNTEAFF. CDR3 bases: TGCGCCAGCCTGGGACAGGGGAACACTGAAGCTTTCTTT.

The chain joins TRBV28 to TRBJ2-3; 7 bases agree with TRBD2. This CDR3 is 15 amino acids long. The germline CDR1 and CDR2 sequences are MDHEN and SYDVKM. V shed 7 bases, J shed 5 bases, and the junction held 12 bases outside the gene matches. As DNA, the CDR3 is TGTGCCAGCATGCAAGCGGGTGGGGGGGTAGATACGCAGTATTTT. Protein sequence: CASMQAGGGVDTQYF.

The rearrangement uses TRBV4-3 and TRBJ2-3; a weak D match, TRBD1 (5 bases). Trimming removed 0 bases at V and 2 bases at J, with 12 bases between. CDR1 and CDR2 (germline): LGHNA, YSLEER. The CDR3 runs 16 residues. CDR3 loop: CASSQERGGPTDTQYF. CDR3 coding DNA: TGCGCCAGCAGCCAAGAAAGGGGCGGACCCACAGATACGCAGTATTTT.

The rearrangement links TRBV6-4 to TRBJ1-2, with D unresolved. V gave up 2 bases and J gave up 3 bases, with 10 bases separating them. Germline assignment: CDR1 MRHNA and CDR2 SNTAGT. The CDR3 length is 14 residues. CDR3 region: CASSDLPRDYGYTF. The CDR3 region has the DNA TGTGCCAGCAGTGACCTCCCTCGCGACTATGGCTACACCTTC.

J is TRBJ2-7 and V is TRBV6-5; perhaps TRBD1 as D (5 bases). Trimming left V 3 bases short and J 3 bases short, with 15 bases between. Germline assignment: CDR1 MNHEY and CDR2 SVGAGI. The CDR3 loop spans 15 amino acids. This CDR3 reads CASSYEAGLNYEQYF. The CDR3 DNA reads as TGTGCCAGCAGTTATGAAGCAGGGCTTAACTACGAGCAGTACTTC.

The table lists this clone with a few counts. CDR3 sequence: CASSTRTLEDGYTF. The DNA of the CDR3 is TGTGCCAGCAGCACCCGGACACTTGAGGATGGCTACACCTTC. The rearrangement uses TRBV13 and TRBJ1-2; possibly TRBD1 for D (5 bases). There are 14 residues in the CDR3. CDR1 PRHDT and CDR2 FYEKMQ come from the germline V gene (reference sequence). Trimming took off 5 bases at V and 6 bases at J, with 16 bases between the two ends.

The rearrangement uses TRBV19 and TRBJ1-3; TRBD1 aligns across 7 bases. CDR1 LNHDA and CDR2 SQIVND come from the germline V gene (reference sequence). This CDR3 comprises 15 residues. Trimming cost V 7 bases and J 0 bases; bases outside gene matches: 6. CDR3 sequence (DNA): TGTGCCAGTACTTTATCAGGGGGCTCTGGAAACACCATATATTTT. Protein product: CASTLSGGSGNTIYF.

The J gene is TRBJ2-7, the V gene TRBV9; 8 nucleotides match TRBD2. Looked up from germline, CDR1 is SGDLS and CDR2 is YYNGEE. V dropped 4 bases and J dropped 1; count of bases not matched to a gene: 7. This CDR3 region has 15 residues. The CDR3 protein is CASSPGGGRSYEQYF. In DNA form, the CDR3 reads TGTGCCAGCAGCCCCGGGGGGGGCAGGTCCTACGAGCAGTACTTC.

This rearrangement joins TRBV7-9 to TRBJ2-5; D uncertain. CDR1 is SEHNR and CDR2 is FQNEAQ in the germline V gene (reference sequence). This CDR3 comprises 13 residues. Trimming stripped 5 bases from V and 5 bases from J, with 12 bases between. DNA of the CDR3: TGTGCCAGCAGCATTGACTCGGCGGAGACCCAGTACTTC. Its protein is CASSIDSAETQYF.

CDR3 amino acids: CAWSVQGESPLHF. CDR3 sequence (DNA): TGTGCCTGGAGTGTACAGGGAGAGTCACCCCTCCACTTT. The chain couples TRBV30 to TRBJ1-6; D is possibly TRBD1 (6 bases). V lost 0 bases and J 10 bases, leaving 10 bases between the germline ends. Germline CDR1 and CDR2: GTSNPN and SVGIG (reference sequence). The CDR3 is 13 amino acids.

This rearrangement joins TRBV5-1 to TRBJ2-3; a possible D gene is TRBD1 (5 bases). V was shortened by 0 bases and J by 3 bases, with 11 bases between the two germline ends. From germline, CDR1 is SGHRS and CDR2 YFSETQ. CDR3 length: 15 residues. The CDR3 nucleotides are TGCGCCAGCAGCTTGGGGGGCTTGGAGACAGATACGCAGTATTTT. It translates to CASSLGGLETDTQYF. Combining the CDR3 with reference TRBV5-1 and TRBJ2-3 gives the whole variable domain KAGVTQTPRYLIKTRGQQVTLSCSPISGHRSVSWYQQTPGQGLQFLFEYFSETQRNKGNFPGRFSGRQFSNSRSEMNVSTLELGDSALYLCASSLGGLETDTQYFGPGTRLTVL.

The chain joins TRBV5-6 to TRBJ2-3; tentatively, D is TRBD2 (6 bases). Trimming took off 0 bases at V and 3 bases at J, with 11 bases between the two ends. The CDR3 sequence is 15 residues long. CDR1 SGHDT and CDR2 YYEEEE come from the germline V gene. The CDR3 sequence: CASSLAGAGTDTQYF. The CDR3 bases are TGTGCCAGCAGCTTGGCGGGAGCCGGGACAGATACGCAGTATTTT.

The chain links TRBV19 to TRBJ2-7; possible D gene TRBD1, 6 bases. The CDR3 length is 16 residues. The germline V gene has CDR1 LNHDA and CDR2 SQIVND (reference sequence). Trimming removed 5 bases at V and 1 base at J, with 18 bases between. CDR3 nucleotides: TGTGCCAGTAGTTCCCCCGGGACACTAAATTCCTACGAGCAGTACTTC. It is translated as CASSSPGTLNSYEQYF.

J is TRBJ1-2 and V is TRBV19, with TRBD1 identical over 9 bases. V lost 5 bases, J lost 2 bases, and 6 bases stayed unmatched. The CDR3 covers 15 residues. From germline, CDR1 is LNHDA and CDR2 SQIVND (reference sequence). The CDR3 region has the DNA TGTGCCAGTAGTGCTACAGGGGGCCGGAACTATGGCTACACCTTC. It codes for CASSATGGRNYGYTF.

There are a few counts of this clone. The chain links TRBV28 to TRBJ1-5, with 7 bases lining up with TRBD1. In germline, CDR1 is MDHEN, CDR2 SYDVKM. The CDR3 has 16 amino acids. V gave up 6 bases and J gave up 2 bases; unmatched junction bases: 10. The CDR3 DNA is TGTGCCAGCAGCTACAGGGGTGGGGGTGGCAATCAGCCCCAGCATTTT. Amino acids: CASSYRGGGGNQPQHF. The full variable domain, rest sourced from reference TRBV28 and TRBJ1-5, is DVKVTQSSRYLVKRTGEKVFLECVQDMDHENMFWYRQDPGLGLRLIYFSYDVKMKEKGDIPEGYSVSREKKERFSLILESASTNQTSMYLCASSYRGGGGNQPQHFGDGTRLSIL.

This chain uses TRBV13 with TRBJ1-2, with TRBD1 identical over 7 bases. J lost 2 bases, V lost 0 bases, and 3 bases had no gene match. Per the germline V gene, CDR1 is PRHDT and CDR2 is FYEKMQ (reference sequence). CDR3 length: 15 amino acids. Written as DNA, the CDR3 is TGTGCCAGCAGCTTAGGGACAGGGCAGAACTATGGCTACACCTTC. Its protein is CASSLGTGQNYGYTF.

This clone was observed a handful of times. The chain's CDR3 is CATSLDSSSNQPQHF. The CDR3 DNA reads as TGTGCCACCAGTCTAGACAGTTCTAGCAATCAGCCCCAGCATTTT. The chain is built from TRBV15 and TRBJ1-5; a possible D gene is TRBD1 (5 bases). There are 15 residues in the CDR3. Trimming removed 6 bases from V and 0 bases from J, with 12 bases in between. Per the germline V gene, CDR1 is LNHNV and CDR2 is YYDKDF (reference sequence).

The CDR3 reads CATSRGAYNEKLFF. Written as DNA, the CDR3 is TGTGCCACCAGCAGAGGAGCCTATAATGAAAAACTGTTTTTT. The chain joins TRBV15 to TRBJ1-4; no firm D call. V lost 1 base to trimming and J lost 4 bases, with 7 bases between them. This CDR3 has 14 residues. Per germline, CDR1 LNHNV and CDR2 YYDKDF (reference sequence). The whole variable domain, filled in from reference TRBV15 and TRBJ1-4, reads DAMVIQNPRYQVTQFGKPVTLSCSQTLNHNVMYWYQQKSSQAPKLLFHYYDKDFNNEADTPDNFQSRRPNTSFCFLDIRSPGLGDTAMYLCATSRGAYNEKLFFGSGTQLSVL.

This rearrangement joins TRBV5-1 to TRBJ2-7, with TRBD1 as a possible D gene (6 bases). The germline gives CDR1 SGHRS, CDR2 YFSETQ. With 4 bases removed from V and 0 bases from J, the gap between germline ends came to 14 bases. CDR3 length: 15 amino acids. As DNA, the CDR3 is TGCGCCAGCAGCCGGGGACAAGGGAGCTCCTACGAGCAGTACTTC. It specifies CASSRGQGSSYEQYF.

This clone was recorded only once. The chain employs TRBV4-1 and TRBJ2-2, with 9 bases identical to TRBD1. Germline assignment: CDR1 MGHRA and CDR2 YSYEKL. The length of the CDR3 is 17 residues. V lost 3 bases and J lost 6; bases outside the gene matches: 11. The CDR3 protein is CASSQRGAGTGSGELFF. For the CDR3, the DNA is TGCGCCAGCAGCCAGAGGGGGGCCGGGACAGGGTCCGGGGAGCTGTTTTTT.

A few counts support this clone. The V call is TRBV18, the J call TRBJ1-2; D possibly corresponds to TRBD1 (5 bases). Germline V CDR1 and CDR2: KGHSH, LQKENI. This CDR3 has 13 amino acids. Between the trimmed V and J ends, which lost 6 bases and 6 bases, there was a span of 14 bases. The CDR3 DNA follows: TGTGCCAGCTCTCTCAGGGCCTTGGATGGCTACACCTTC. It is translated as CASSLRALDGYTF.

On this clone itself: Other DNA sequences of this sample code for an identical CDR3. This chain joins TRBV5-6 and TRBJ2-7, with TRBD1 matching 8 bases. Germline values: CDR1 SGHDT, CDR2 YYEEEE. This CDR3 has 14 amino acids. With V trimmed by 4 bases and J by 2 bases, 5 bases remained unmatched. CDR3 nucleotide sequence: TGTGCCAGCAGCCCTGGGACAGGCGCCTACGAGCAGTACTTC. It encodes CASSPGTGAYEQYF.